One sample yielded the 3 T cell receptor beta chains listed below, sequenced in a study of blood T cell repertoires in COVID-19 (dated by TCRdb to the early 2020s). Preparation of the library involved the immunoSEQ multiplex PCR assay. Here the immuneACCESS table is served through TCRdb, limited to in-frame sequences with V and J called. Missing clones are a known gap in these copies; in checked studies unresolved V genes cover under half, and the rest lacks a known reason. For this sample there are about 88,000 clones; 90% appear just once. 6.5% to 8% of the sample is taken by the ten largest. Sequencing was performed on peripheral blood. Every receptor here comes from a man aged 18-30 years with COVID-19, enrolled during active disease.

The V and J genes are TRBV10-3 and TRBJ1-6, with 7 bases matching TRBD1. The CDR3 extends over 15 amino acids. Germline V gene sequence: CDR1 ENHRY, CDR2 SYGVKD. The J segment lost 9 bases and the V segment lost 0 bases, leaving 5 bases of the junction unmatched. CDR3 in DNA: TGTGCCATCAGTGAGTCCCGGGACAGTAGTTCACCCCTCCACTTT. Translated: CAISESRDSSSPLHF.

This rearrangement joins TRBV30 to TRBJ2-7, with TRBD2 matching 9 bases. Per germline, CDR1 GTSNPN and CDR2 SVGIG (reference sequence). This CDR3 region has 15 residues. The trim removed 3 bases at V and 2 bases at J, leaving 8 bases unmatched. CDR3 loop: CAWRGLAGGAYEQYF. The DNA for the CDR3 is TGTGCCTGGAGGGGGCTGGCGGGAGGGGCCTACGAGCAGTACTTC.

V usage is TRBV27 and J usage is TRBJ2-5; no clear D gene. Between the trimmed V and J ends, which lost 5 bases and 1 base, there was a span of 11 bases. The germline V gene has CDR1 MNHEY and CDR2 SMNVEV (reference sequence). The CDR3 has 14 amino acids. CDR3 sequence reads: CASSADLTQETQYF. DNA for the CDR3: TGTGCCAGCAGTGCCGACTTAACCCAAGAGACCCAGTACTTC.